These 6 T cell receptor beta chains were sequenced from one sample in a study of T-cell memory formation after mild COVID-19. Each CDR3 protein gets one entry after TCRdb re-called the 5' RACE reads with MiXCR. The repertoire consists of about 170,000 distinct CDR3 sequences, with 10% to 15% occurring once and the leading ten covering approximately 3.3%. Specimen: PBMCs or a T cell subset sorted from them (not recorded which). Every receptor here comes from a man aged 18 to 29 who had mild COVID-19 (a few samples of this study predate the infection). Cell type and time point are not known.

The CDR3 loop reads CASSLRRGGADEQFF. In nucleotides, the CDR3 is TGTGCCAGCAGCTTACGGCGCGGGGGGGCCGATGAGCAGTTCTTC. The V gene is TRBV7-9, the J gene TRBJ2-1, with 9 nucleotides matching TRBD2. Germline loops: CDR1 SEHNR, CDR2 FQNEAQ (reference sequence). The ends lost 2 bases at V and 8 bases at J; junction bases unmatched: 7. The CDR3 consists of 15 residues.

The chain has TRBV18 and TRBJ2-1, with D uncertain. In germline, CDR1 is KGHSH, CDR2 LQKENI. Trimming took 1 base from V and 4 from J, leaving 8 bases between them. This CDR3 is built from 14 residues. The CDR3 DNA reads TGTGCCAGCTCACCACGGAAAGCTTACAATGAGCAGTTCTTC. Amino acid sequence: CASSPRKAYNEQFF.

This clonotype has only a few counts. This rearrangement joins TRBV12-3 or TRBV12-4 to TRBJ1-5; D is possibly TRBD1 (5 bases). V was pared by 1 base and J by 0 bases, with 16 bases between. This CDR3 region has 18 residues. The CDR3 loop reads CASSLGEWGIYSNQPQHF. CDR3 nucleotides: TGTGCCAGCAGTTTAGGTGAATGGGGGATTTATAGCAATCAGCCCCAGCATTTT.

The sample holds a few counts of this clonotype. This chain links TRBV4-1 with TRBJ2-5; either TRBD1 or TRBD2 may fit D (6 bases each). V was clipped by 1 base and J by 4 bases, with 19 bases between them. The CDR3 has 17 residues. From germline, CDR1 is MGHRA and CDR2 YSYEKL. Here the CDR3 reads CASSQGPNPEGGETQYF. In DNA form, the CDR3 reads TGCGCCAGCAGCCAAGGACCAAATCCGGAGGGGGGAGAGACCCAGTACTTC.

The chain uses TRBV5-1 and TRBJ2-2, with 8 nucleotides matching TRBD1. The CDR3 loop spans 14 amino acids. Germline values: CDR1 SGHRS, CDR2 YFSETQ. V was pared by 2 bases and J by 4 bases, with 1 base of the junction left unmatched. The CDR3 nucleotides are TGCGCCAGCAGCTTCACAGGGGGCACCGGGGAGCTGTTTTTT. Its translation: CASSFTGGTGELFF. Looking up the rest from reference TRBV5-1 and TRBJ2-2 gives the full variable domain: KAGVTQTPRYLIKTRGQQVTLSCSPISGHRSVSWYQQTPGQGLQFLFEYFSETQRNKGNFPGRFSGRQFSNSRSEMNVSTLELGDSALYLCASSFTGGTGELFFGEGSRLTVL.

In this sample, this clonotype turned up a few times. The chain has TRBV5-1 and TRBJ1-4; D remains unclear. Trimming left V 4 bases short and J 3 bases short, with 7 bases between. This CDR3 region has 13 residues. Germline CDR1 SGHRS, CDR2 YFSETQ. DNA of the CDR3: TGCGCCAGCAGCGGACGTGCTAATGAAAAACTGTTTTTT. Residues: CASSGRANEKLFF. The complete variable domain, with remaining parts taken from reference TRBV5-1 and TRBJ1-4, reads KAGVTQTPRYLIKTRGQQVTLSCSPISGHRSVSWYQQTPGQGLQFLFEYFSETQRNKGNFPGRFSGRQFSNSRSEMNVSTLELGDSALYLCASSGRANEKLFFGSGTQLSVL.